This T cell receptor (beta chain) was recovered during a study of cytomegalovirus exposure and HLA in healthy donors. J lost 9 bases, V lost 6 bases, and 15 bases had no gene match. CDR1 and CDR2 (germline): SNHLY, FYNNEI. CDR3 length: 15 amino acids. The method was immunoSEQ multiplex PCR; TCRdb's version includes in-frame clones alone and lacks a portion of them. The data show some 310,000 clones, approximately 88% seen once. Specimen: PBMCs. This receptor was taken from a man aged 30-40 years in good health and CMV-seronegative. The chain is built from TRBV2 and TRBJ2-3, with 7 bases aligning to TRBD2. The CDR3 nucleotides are TGTGCCAGCAGCCGTGGAGAGCGGGGTATGACGACGCAGTATTTT. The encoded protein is CASSRGERGMTTQYF.